This entry lists 32 T cell receptor beta chains sequenced from one sample in a study of vaccination effects on CD4 cells after COVID-19. Measured with immunoSEQ multiplex PCR; TCRdb has only the in-frame clones, and not every one. The sample has under 50,000 clones; about 70% are singletons. Cells that had been cultured for roughly eleven days were the source of isolated CD4+ T cells. The antigens of these receptors remain unknown. The sequences come from CD4+ T cells from PBMCs cultured without peptide, collected before COVID-19 vaccination. The receptors come from a human donor who had a prior SARS-CoV-2 infection.

J is TRBJ1-3 and V is TRBV18; D ambiguous. Germline CDR1 KGHSH, CDR2 LQKENI. V dropped 6 bases and J dropped 2 bases, with 17 bases sitting between them. The CDR3 consists of 16 residues. This CDR3 reads CASSPNTRRAGNTIYF. Here the CDR3 DNA reads TGTGCCAGCTCCCCAAACACGCGGAGGGCTGGAAACACCATATATTTT.

V is TRBV5-1 and J is TRBJ1-1; a possible D gene is TRBD1 (5 bases). The V gene lost 4 bases and the J gene lost 3 bases, with 10 bases spanning the gap. This CDR3 region has 13 residues. Germline CDR1 SGHRS, CDR2 YFSETQ. CDR3 loop: CASSVREDTEAFF. CDR3 DNA sequence: TGCGCCAGCAGCGTCAGGGAGGACACTGAAGCTTTCTTT.

The chain links TRBV30 to TRBJ1-1, with TRBD1 matching 7 bases. Germline-derived CDR1 and CDR2 are GTSNPN and SVGIG (reference sequence). Germline trimming cut 5 bases from V and 3 bases from J; bases unmatched to any gene: 6. The CDR3 has 13 residues. The CDR3 is CAWCLDRYTEAFF. The CDR3 bases are TGTGCCTGGTGTTTGGACAGGTACACTGAAGCTTTCTTT.

J is TRBJ1-1 and V is TRBV2, with 7 bases identical to TRBD1. CDR3 length equals 15 residues. The J segment lost 3 bases and the V segment lost 7 bases, leaving 11 bases of the junction unmatched. Looked up from germline, CDR1 is SNHLY and CDR2 is FYNNEI. The chain's CDR3 is CASKRDPTGDTEAFF. The CDR3 DNA follows: TGTGCCAGCAAGAGAGATCCAACAGGGGACACTGAAGCTTTCTTT.

The rearrangement uses TRBV21-1 and TRBJ2-5; the DNA was not used to check the table's D call, TRBD2. TRBV21-1 is a known pseudogene. This CDR3 spans 16 amino acids. The CDR3 DNA is TGTGCCAGCAGCATCAGGGCTAGCGGAGCACAAGAGACCCAGTACTTC. This gives the protein CASSIRASGAQETQYF.

The V and J genes are TRBV11-3 and TRBJ2-5; perhaps TRBD1 as D (5 bases). V was cut by 3 bases and J by 2 bases, with 16 bases left in between. The CDR3 length is 16 residues. The germline CDR1 and CDR2 sequences are SGHNT and YENEEA. The CDR3 DNA reads as TGTGCCAGCAGCTTTAGACAGAGCGTCTTTCAAGAGACCCAGTACTTC. Its translation: CASSFRQSVFQETQYF.

V and J are TRBV7-9 and TRBJ2-7; D is possibly TRBD1 or TRBD2 (5 bases each). V lost 7 bases to trimming and J lost 5 bases, with 15 bases between them. The CDR3 has 13 amino acids. Germline V gene lookup returns CDR1 SEHNR and CDR2 FQNEAQ (reference sequence). The CDR3, as DNA: TGTGCCAGCACTACCGGGACCGATCACGAGCAGTACTTC. Protein product: CASTTGTDHEQYF.

DNA for the CDR3: TGCGCCAGCACTTCCGGGGAGGGCTTGGAGACCCAGTACTTC. This encodes CASTSGEGLETQYF. The genes are TRBV5-1 and TRBJ2-5; TRBD2 matches 7 bases. Germline V gene lookup returns CDR1 SGHRS and CDR2 YFSETQ. The CDR3 sequence is 14 residues long. Trimming removed 6 bases from V and 5 bases from J; junction bases left unmatched: 10.

In this sample, this clone turned up a few times. The J gene is TRBJ1-2, the V gene TRBV6-2 or TRBV6-3; D unclear. The CDR3 consists of 14 residues. The germline V and J ends were trimmed by 5 bases and 4 bases, with 14 bases remaining between them. Germline V CDR1 and CDR2: MNHEY, SVGEGT. The CDR3 loop is CASSHQPNIYGYTF. Written as DNA, the CDR3 is TGTGCCAGCAGTCACCAGCCAAACATCTATGGCTACACCTTC.

The chain links TRBV18 to TRBJ2-3; TRBD2 aligns across 10 bases. Trimming at V came to 2 bases and at J to 6 bases, leaving 8 bases not matched to a gene. The CDR3 extends over 16 amino acids. Germline CDR1 KGHSH, CDR2 LQKENI. As DNA, the CDR3 is TGTGCCAGCTCACCATCCAGCGGGGGGGGGATTGATACGCAGTATTTT. Translation gives CASSPSSGGGIDTQYF.

This clone was seen a single time. This chain connects TRBV11-3 to TRBJ1-1; D is unclear. The germline CDR1 and CDR2 sequences are SGHNT and YENEEA. Between the trimmed V and J ends, which lost 5 bases and 0 bases, there was a span of 7 bases. The CDR3 totals 13 residues. The CDR3 bases are TGTGCCAGCAGCCTCATACTGAACACTGAAGCTTTCTTT. Protein: CASSLILNTEAFF.

The CDR3 coding sequence is TGTGCCAGCTCAGTAACAGGGGGCGGCACTGAAGCTTTCTTT. Protein sequence: CASSVTGGGTEAFF. The gene calls are TRBV18 and TRBJ1-1; 9 bases align to TRBD1. V shed 5 bases, J shed 4 bases, and the junction held 5 bases outside the gene matches. The CDR3 sequence is 14 residues long. Germline-derived CDR1 and CDR2 are KGHSH and LQKENI.

This clone was detected a few times. The V call is TRBV5-4, the J call TRBJ2-2; D may be TRBD1 or TRBD2 (5 bases each). With 5 bases removed from V and 1 base from J, the gap between germline ends came to 9 bases. The CDR3 consists of 14 residues. Per the germline V gene, CDR1 is SGHNT and CDR2 is YYREEE (reference sequence). The CDR3: CASSWDGNTGELFF. The CDR3 DNA follows: TGTGCCAGCAGTTGGGACGGGAACACCGGGGAGCTGTTTTTT.

V gene TRBV2 combines with J gene TRBJ2-3, with D perhaps given as TRBD1 or TRBD2 (7 bases each). The CDR3 loop spans 16 amino acids. Germline values: CDR1 SNHLY, CDR2 FYNNEI. With 4 bases removed from V and 2 bases from J, the gap between germline ends came to 16 bases. The CDR3 DNA is TGTGCCAGCAGTGTTCAGGGGGGGTGGGACACAGATACGCAGTATTTT. This sequence encodes CASSVQGGWDTDTQYF.

The V gene is TRBV5-1, the J gene TRBJ2-3; 7 bases fit TRBD2. The CDR3 has 13 residues. V lost 6 bases and J lost 4; bases outside the gene matches: 5. Germline V gene sequence: CDR1 SGHRS, CDR2 YFSETQ. The chain's CDR3 is CASKAGSADTQYF. For the CDR3, the DNA is TGCGCCAGCAAAGCGGGAAGCGCAGATACGCAGTATTTT.

The chain has TRBV4-1 and TRBJ2-1, with TRBD2 matching over 13 bases. Germline lookup yields CDR1 MGHRA and CDR2 YSYEKL. This CDR3 has 17 amino acids. V lost 5 bases, J lost 4 bases, and 8 bases stayed unmatched. The CDR3 spells CASSLTGTSGVYNEQFF. DNA of the CDR3: TGCGCCAGCAGCTTAACCGGGACTAGCGGGGTTTACAATGAGCAGTTCTTC.

V gene TRBV5-1 combines with J gene TRBJ1-1, with D possibly TRBD1 on 5 matching bases. CDR1 and CDR2 from the germline V gene are SGHRS and YFSETQ. The V and J ends lost 4 bases and 2 bases respectively, with 15 bases between them. The length of the CDR3 is 15 residues. The CDR3 loop is CASSLIPGPNTEAFF. CDR3 in DNA: TGCGCCAGCAGCCTCATACCGGGACCCAACACTGAAGCTTTCTTT.

Comment on this clone: At one boundary the junction diverges from the germline segment, which might be a read error. V gene TRBV19 combines with J gene TRBJ2-7, with D tentatively TRBD2 (6 bases). Germline loops: CDR1 LNHDA, CDR2 SQIVND (reference sequence). The CDR3 runs 14 residues. The CDR3 loop is CTSRRRGSGNEQYF. In DNA form, the CDR3 reads TGTACCAGTAGACGTCGGGGGAGTGGAAACGAGCAGTACTTC.

CDR3 DNA sequence: TGTGCCAGCAGCGTAGTTACTAGCGGGGACCGCACAGATACGCAGTATTTT. This sequence encodes CASSVVTSGDRTDTQYF. The chain joins TRBV9 to TRBJ2-3; 10 positions match TRBD2. Germline loops: CDR1 SGDLS, CDR2 YYNGEE. J gave up 1 base and V 0 bases, and 5 bases lay outside the gene matches. CDR3 length: 17 amino acids.

This clone was picked up a small number of times. J is TRBJ2-1 and V is TRBV7-2, with D unresolved. CDR1 is SGHTA and CDR2 is FQGNSA in the germline V gene. This CDR3 is 14 amino acids long. Between the trimmed V and J ends, which lost 3 bases and 7 bases, there was a span of 13 bases. CDR3 bases: TGTGCCAGCAGCTTCCGTGCTGAGAGTAATGAGCAGTTCTTC. Translating gives CASSFRAESNEQFF. The whole variable domain, filled in from reference TRBV7-2 and TRBJ2-1, reads GAGVSQSPSNKVTEKGKDVELRCDPISGHTALYWYRQSLGQGLEFLIYFQGNSAPDKSGLPSDRFSAERTGGSVSTLTIQRTQQEDSAVYLCASSFRAESNEQFFGPGTRLTVL.

This clone was recorded a few times. The rearrangement links TRBV7-9 to TRBJ2-1; the D call may be TRBD1 or TRBD2 (5 bases each). This CDR3 has 15 amino acids. CDR1 SEHNR and CDR2 FQNEAQ come from the germline V gene (reference sequence). Deletions cut 3 bases from V and 5 bases from J, with 14 bases between. The CDR3 DNA is TGTGCCAGCAGCTTCCGGGGCCTAAGGGACAATGAGCAGTTCTTC. Encoded protein: CASSFRGLRDNEQFF. The full variable domain, its missing parts supplied by reference TRBV7-9 and TRBJ2-1, is DTGVSQNPRHKITKRGQNVTFRCDPISEHNRLYWYRQTLGQGPEFLTYFQNEAQLEKSRLLSDRFSAERPKGSFSTLEIQRTEQGDSAMYLCASSFRGLRDNEQFFGPGTRLTVL.

The chain employs TRBV5-8 and TRBJ2-5; D ambiguous. V lost 7 bases, J lost 5 bases, and 15 bases lay in between. CDR3 length: 13 residues. Germline-derived CDR1 and CDR2 are SGHTS and YDEGEE. Here the CDR3 DNA reads TGTGCCAGCTGGTCCTTCCTCAGGGAGACCCAGTACTTC. Protein sequence: CASWSFLRETQYF.

This clone was seen a handful of times. The DNA of the CDR3 is TGTGCCAGCAACCCCACCACAGGGGACACGCCCGGGGAGCTGTTTTTT. Amino acid sequence: CASNPTTGDTPGELFF. This sequence joins TRBV11-2 and TRBJ2-2, with TRBD1 identical over 7 bases. This CDR3 comprises 16 residues. The germline V gene has CDR1 SGHAT and CDR2 FQNNGV. Germline trimming cut 7 bases from V and 6 bases from J; bases unmatched to any gene: 14.

This clone was counted once. V is TRBV27 and J is TRBJ2-7; D unresolved. Looked up from germline, CDR1 is MNHEY and CDR2 is SMNVEV (reference sequence). V dropped 3 bases and J dropped 7 bases, with 16 bases sitting between them. This CDR3 is 14 amino acids long. CDR3 coding DNA: TGTGCCAGCAGTTTGCGCCCTCTTTTAGGGGAGCAGTACTTC. Its protein product is CASSLRPLLGEQYF.

The rearrangement uses TRBV5-1 and TRBJ1-1; D might be TRBD1 (6 bases). Germline CDR1 and CDR2: SGHRS and YFSETQ. Trimming removed 0 bases from V and 2 bases from J, with 11 bases in between. This CDR3 contains 15 residues. CDR3 in amino acids: CASSLVTTGNTEAFF. The CDR3 DNA reads as TGCGCCAGCAGCTTGGTAACGACAGGCAACACTGAAGCTTTCTTT. Together with reference TRBV5-1 and TRBJ1-1, the CDR3 gives the full variable domain: KAGVTQTPRYLIKTRGQQVTLSCSPISGHRSVSWYQQTPGQGLQFLFEYFSETQRNKGNFPGRFSGRQFSNSRSEMNVSTLELGDSALYLCASSLVTTGNTEAFFGQGTRLTVV.

This clone was found once. This chain joins TRBV7-6 and TRBJ2-5; 9 nucleotides agree with TRBD2. The CDR3 covers 15 residues. V shed 0 bases, J shed 6 bases, and the junction held 5 bases outside the gene matches. CDR1 is SGHVS, CDR2 FNYEAQ, per germline. CDR3 sequence reads: CASSLATSGGKTQYF. Written as DNA, the CDR3 is TGTGCCAGCAGCTTAGCGACTAGCGGTGGGAAGACCCAGTACTTC.

The chain is built from TRBV21-1 and TRBJ2-7. TRBV21-1 is marked as a pseudogene. The CDR3 contains 9 residues. CDR3 amino acids: CASIYEQYF. Here the CDR3 DNA reads TGTGCCAGCATTTACGAGCAGTACTTC.

This clone showed up just a few times. This chain joins TRBV2 and TRBJ2-7; 9 positions match TRBD2. Germline trimming cut 2 bases from V and 6 bases from J; bases unmatched to any gene: 8. Germline V gene data show CDR1 as SNHLY and CDR2 as FYNNEI. This CDR3 is 15 amino acids long. Here the CDR3 DNA reads TGTGCCAGCAGTGAATGGCCTAGCGGGGACTTCGAGCAGTACTTC. Translating gives CASSEWPSGDFEQYF.

There are a few counts of this clone. V gene TRBV5-5 combines with J gene TRBJ2-5; 13 bases line up with TRBD2. This CDR3 spans 15 amino acids. The germline V gene encodes CDR1 SGHKS and CDR2 YYEKEE (reference sequence). Trimming removed 2 bases from V and 5 bases from J; junction bases left unmatched: 3. The CDR3, as DNA: TGTGCCAGCAGCTTAGCACTAGCGGGGGGGGAGACCCAGTACTTC. It encodes CASSLALAGGETQYF.

The rearrangement links TRBV2 to TRBJ1-1, with 7 bases matching TRBD1. The V gene's germline CDR1 is SNHLY and CDR2 FYNNEI. Unmatched junction bases numbered 9, after V lost 7 bases and J lost 4 bases. The CDR3 sequence is 14 residues long. The CDR3 DNA sequence: TGTGCCAGCACCCAAACAGGGGTCGCCACTGAAGCTTTCTTT. This sequence encodes CASTQTGVATEAFF.

This sequence joins TRBV11-3 and TRBJ1-4; tentative D call: TRBD1 (6 bases). The CDR3 is 15 amino acids. The germline gives CDR1 SGHNT, CDR2 YENEEA. Deletions cut 5 bases from V and 5 bases from J, with 15 bases between. CDR3 sequence reads: CASSSGGPINEKLFF. The DNA for the CDR3 is TGTGCCAGCAGCAGTGGGGGGCCGATAAATGAAAAACTGTTTTTT.

The genes are TRBV9 and TRBJ2-6; D gene unclear. The V end was cut by 4 bases, the J end by 9 bases, with 11 bases between. The CDR3 spans 13 residues. The germline V gene has CDR1 SGDLS and CDR2 YYNGEE. CDR3 amino acids: CASSSHMDNVLTF. CDR3 nucleotides: TGTGCCAGCAGCTCTCACATGGACAACGTCCTGACTTTC.